This TCR beta chain was observed in a study of CD4 T cells in relation to SARS-CoV-2 and coronaviruses. The germline V gene encodes CDR1 SGHKS and CDR2 YYEKEE (reference sequence). This CDR3 is 15 amino acids long. Trimming took off 0 bases at V and 8 bases at J, with 18 bases between the two ends. Sequencing was performed with immunoSEQ multiplex PCR; in TCRdb, only in-frame clones are kept and a portion is missing. The table shows roughly 60,000 clones, with about 94% occurring only once. CD4+ T cells from unexposed donors were obtained before the COVID-19 pandemic (2011-2018). The receptor was derived from a human donor in good health. The specimen was naive CD4+ T cells from PBMCs. Subset meaning: naive CD4+ T cells isolated by negative enrichment. The chain employs TRBV5-5 and TRBJ2-7; unclear D gene. The CDR3 nucleotides read TGTGCCAGCAGCTTGGTTGGCAGGCCTACCCCTCAGCAGTACTTC. Protein: CASSLVGRPTPQQYF.